This T cell receptor beta chain was recorded in a study of cytomegalovirus exposure and HLA in healthy donors. Trimming shortened V by 2 bases and J by 0 bases, and 16 bases separated the two germline ends. This CDR3 is 17 amino acids long. The V gene's germline CDR1 is SGHTA and CDR2 FQGNSA. A note on this clone: The antigen remains unidentified.

The protocol was immunoSEQ multiplex PCR, while the TCRdb copy is restricted to in-frame clones and leaves out a portion. The top ten hold around 2.1% of the sample, which has 150,000 to 170,000 clones, about 82% seen once. The study's findings and limits: Despite most TCR sequences being rare, some public TCRs occurred in many donors. Subsequent analysis of the 120 or so validation repertoires found a tendency for first-cohort TCR clusters to co-occur.

Source material: PBMCs. This TCR was recovered from a human donor in good health. This chain links TRBV7-2 with TRBJ1-1, with D perhaps matching TRBD1 (5 bases). Here the CDR3 DNA reads TGTGCCAGCAGCTTATGGCAGGGCTTGCAAATGAACACTGAAGCTTTCTTT. It yields the protein CASSLWQGLQMNTEAFF.